The 27 T cell receptor beta chains in this list originate from one sample, sequenced in a study of blood T cells in healthy people across ages. Using a J-beta primer mix together with a sample-barcoded 5' primer, a second PCR was run for about 6 to 11 cycles. One entry per CDR3 protein, called by TCRdb with MiXCR from the 5' RACE reads. This sample yields about a million distinct CDR3 sequences, of which 45% to 50% are seen a single time; around 15% belongs to the top ten. The sequenced sample was blood. The receptors come from a man in his thirties or forties in good health.

This clonotype was counted between two and nine times. The genes are TRBV3-1 and TRBJ2-7; D call uncertain. The CDR3 runs to 15 residues. Trimming removed 3 bases at V and 2 bases at J, with 14 bases between. Germline V gene sequence: CDR1 LGHDT, CDR2 YNNKEL (reference sequence). CDR3 bases: TGTGCCAGCAGCCATGATCAGTCCGCTACCTACGAGCAGTACTTC. This sequence encodes CASSHDQSATYEQYF.

At least ten counts were recorded for this clonotype. The rearrangement uses TRBV24-1 and TRBJ2-6, with 8 bases matching TRBD1. This CDR3 comprises 17 residues. CDR1 and CDR2 (germline): KGHDR, SFDVKD. Trimming cost V 5 bases and J 0 bases; bases outside gene matches: 5. The CDR3 bases are TGTGCCACCAGTGGACAGGGGTCCTTCTCTGGGGCCAACGTCCTGACTTTC. It yields the protein CATSGQGSFSGANVLTF.

In its sample, this clonotype was seen a few times. One junction end does not reproduce the germline sequence, and a read error may be involved. This chain connects TRBV12-3 or TRBV12-4 to TRBJ1-2; D gene unclear. This CDR3 contains 15 residues. CDR3 amino acids: CASSLLRRTNYGYTF. The DNA of the CDR3 is TGTGCCAGCAGTTTACTTCGGCGGACTAATTATGGCTACACCTTC.

The chain is built from TRBV28 and TRBJ1-5; D gene uncertain. Trimming removed 4 bases from V and 0 bases from J, with 13 bases in between. The CDR3 is made up of 16 amino acids. Germline CDR1 and CDR2: MDHEN and SYDVKM. The CDR3 spells CASSSRGVSSNQPQHF. CDR3 nucleotide sequence: TGTGCCAGCAGTTCGCGGGGTGTTTCTAGCAATCAGCCCCAGCATTTT.

The genes are TRBV12-3 or TRBV12-4 and TRBJ2-5; D possibly corresponds to TRBD2 (6 bases). The CDR3 has 15 residues. V lost 2 bases, J lost 5 bases, and 15 bases lay in between. CDR3 region: CASSLIAAPRETQYF. The CDR3 DNA is TGTGCCAGCAGTTTAATAGCGGCACCTCGGGAGACCCAGTACTTC.

The chain combines TRBV20-1 with TRBJ1-1; D unclear. CDR1 is DFQATT, CDR2 SNEGSKA, per germline (reference sequence). The CDR3 totals 16 residues. The V gene lost 3 bases and the J gene lost 0 bases, with 17 bases spanning the gap. The CDR3 nucleotides read TGCAGTGCTAGCGAGGGCAGGACCGTCATGAACACTGAAGCTTTCTTT. Its protein product is CSASEGRTVMNTEAFF.

On this clonotype itself: This is likely an artifact of a read error, given a far larger clone one base away. This sequence joins TRBV7-2 and TRBJ2-1; D assignment may be TRBD1 or TRBD2 (5 bases each). In germline, CDR1 is SGHTA, CDR2 FQGNSA. CDR3 size: 12 residues. Trimming cost V 2 bases and J 13 bases, with 12 bases left between them. In nucleotides, the CDR3 is TGTGCCAGCAGCTTAAGAGGGGAGACCCAGTTCTTC. It translates to CASSLRGETQFF. The whole variable domain, remainder taken from reference TRBV7-2 and TRBJ2-1, is GAGVSQSPSNKVTEKGKDVELRCDPISGHTALYWYRQSLGQGLEFLIYFQGNSAPDKSGLPSDRFSAERTGGSVSTLTIQRTQQEDSAVYLCASSLRGETQFFGPGTRLTVL.

Regarding this clonotype: One end of the junction does not line up with germline, which may come from a read error. The gene calls are TRBV9 and TRBJ2-3; 8 bases align to TRBD2. This CDR3 comprises 15 residues. The germline V gene has CDR1 SGDLS and CDR2 YYNGEE. The CDR3 region has the DNA TGTGCCAGCAGCGTAGGGAGCGGGGGCTCAGATACGCGGTATTTT. Translation: CASSVGSGGSDTRYF.

The chain combines TRBV5-1 with TRBJ1-1; no firm D call. V was shortened by 4 bases and J by 6 bases, with 13 bases between the two germline ends. The CDR3 totals 13 residues. In germline, CDR1 is SGHRS, CDR2 YFSETQ. CDR3 DNA sequence: TGCGCCAGCAGCCTCCAGTGGAGCGCTGAAGCTTTCTTT. Translation: CASSLQWSAEAFF.

The chain uses TRBV6-5 and TRBJ1-2; tentatively, D is TRBD1 (5 bases). Between the trimmed V and J ends, which lost 7 bases and 4 bases, there was a span of 16 bases. This CDR3 has 14 residues. CDR1 is MNHEY and CDR2 is SVGAGI in the germline V gene. This CDR3 reads CASTTGTKAYGYTF. The CDR3 region has the DNA TGTGCCAGCACCACTGGGACGAAGGCCTATGGCTACACCTTC.

The V gene is TRBV29-1, the J gene TRBJ2-5; D is unclear. Germline V gene data show CDR1 as SQVTM and CDR2 as ANQGSEA. The CDR3 runs to 13 residues. Trimming took 6 bases from V and 5 from J, leaving 16 bases between them. The CDR3 is CSVAGLGWETQYF. The CDR3 nucleotides are TGCAGCGTGGCCGGATTAGGGTGGGAGACCCAGTACTTC.

This clonotype was counted only a few times. The rearrangement joins TRBV10-3 to TRBJ2-5; D remains unclear. There are 11 residues in the CDR3. V was pared by 4 bases and J by 3 bases, with 3 bases between. Germline loops: CDR1 ENHRY, CDR2 SYGVKD. CDR3: CAISAKETQYF. The DNA of the CDR3 is TGTGCCATCAGTGCCAAAGAGACCCAGTACTTC.

V and J are TRBV11-2 and TRBJ1-2; 9 bases fit TRBD1. This CDR3 is built from 14 residues. CDR1 SGHAT and CDR2 FQNNGV come from the germline V gene. J was trimmed by 8 bases and V by 2 bases; bases with no gene match: 6. For the CDR3, the DNA is TGTGCCAGCAGCTTACACAGGGGGCCTTGGGGCTACACCTTC. Amino acid sequence: CASSLHRGPWGYTF.

This clonotype was detected only a few times. The chain combines TRBV12-5 with TRBJ2-5; 14 nucleotides align to TRBD2. Germline V gives CDR1 LGHNT, CDR2 FRNRAP. J was trimmed by 2 bases and V by 6 bases; bases with no gene match: 5. CDR3 length: 16 residues. In nucleotides, the CDR3 is TGTGCTAGTGGGCGGACTAGCGGGGGGAGACAAGAGACCCAGTACTTC. This codes for CASGRTSGGRQETQYF.

Note on this clonotype: This may be a read error, as it is one base from a much larger clone. This rearrangement joins TRBV6-5 to TRBJ2-7; a possible D gene is TRBD1 (6 bases). From germline, CDR1 is MNHEY and CDR2 SVGAGI. Deletions cut 5 bases from V and 3 bases from J, with 14 bases between. The CDR3 is 14 amino acids. CDR3 sequence: CASSDNGGSYEQYF. Here the CDR3 DNA reads TGTGCCAGCAGTGACAATGGGGGCAGCTACGAGCAGTACTTC.

This sequence joins TRBV5-1 and TRBJ2-5; D may be TRBD1 (6 bases). The CDR3 is made up of 14 amino acids. V was cut by 4 bases and J by 5 bases, with 15 bases left in between. Germline CDR1 SGHRS, CDR2 YFSETQ. The CDR3 sequence is CASSRDTMLETQYF. CDR3 sequence (DNA): TGCGCCAGCAGCCGGGACACGATGTTGGAGACCCAGTACTTC. Drawing the rest from reference TRBV5-1 and TRBJ2-5, the complete variable domain is KAGVTQTPRYLIKTRGQQVTLSCSPISGHRSVSWYQQTPGQGLQFLFEYFSETQRNKGNFPGRFSGRQFSNSRSEMNVSTLELGDSALYLCASSRDTMLETQYFGPGTRLLVL.

CDR3 bases: TGCGCCAGCAGCCTGGGACTAGCGGGGGGGTCTGGCACAGATACGCAGTATTTT. Protein product: CASSLGLAGGSGTDTQYF. The chain employs TRBV5-1 and TRBJ2-3, with 16 bases aligning to TRBD2. Germline trimming cut 4 bases from V and 1 base from J; bases unmatched to any gene: 6. The CDR3 consists of 18 residues. Germline V gene sequence: CDR1 SGHRS, CDR2 YFSETQ. Combining the CDR3 with reference TRBV5-1 and TRBJ2-3 gives the whole variable domain KAGVTQTPRYLIKTRGQQVTLSCSPISGHRSVSWYQQTPGQGLQFLFEYFSETQRNKGNFPGRFSGRQFSNSRSEMNVSTLELGDSALYLCASSLGLAGGSGTDTQYFGPGTRLTVL.

This clonotype has only one observation. The gene calls are TRBV3-1 and TRBJ2-2; no clear D gene. Per the germline V gene, CDR1 is LGHDT and CDR2 is YNNKEL (reference sequence). The CDR3 consists of 13 residues. The V end was cut by 4 bases, the J end by 1 base, with 4 bases between. The CDR3 region has the DNA TGTGCCAGCAGCCGAGAGAACACCGGGGAGCTGTTTTTT. Its translation is CASSRENTGELFF.

This clonotype was detected only a few times. The genes are TRBV7-2 and TRBJ2-4; the D is unclear. V lost 1 base and J lost 3, with 10 bases in between. This CDR3 is 15 amino acids long. Germline loops: CDR1 SGHTA, CDR2 FQGNSA. CDR3 DNA: TGTGCCAGCAGCTTAGTTGGGCTTGGCAAAAACATTCAGTACTTC. It specifies CASSLVGLGKNIQYF.

This clonotype was seen more than once but under ten times. The chain joins TRBV2 to TRBJ2-7; D remains ambiguous. Looked up from germline, CDR1 is SNHLY and CDR2 is FYNNEI. The CDR3 covers 15 residues. The ends were cut back, 4 bases at V and 2 bases at J, with 15 bases in the middle. The CDR3 spells CASSGGKIYAYEQYF. CDR3 nucleotides: TGTGCCAGCAGTGGAGGCAAGATCTACGCCTACGAGCAGTACTTC.

The chain uses TRBV20-1 and TRBJ1-1, with D perhaps TRBD1 (5 bases). Germline CDR1 reads DFQATT; CDR2 reads SNEGSKA (reference sequence). V shed 3 bases and J shed 0 bases, with 14 bases lying between them. There are 15 residues in the CDR3. As DNA, the CDR3 is TGCAGTGCTAGGGGTTTCGGGGGTGTGAACACTGAAGCTTTCTTT. Translating it yields CSARGFGGVNTEAFF.

This clonotype was detected only a few times. The gene calls are TRBV6-2 or TRBV6-3 and TRBJ1-2; 7 positions agree with TRBD1. Germline V gene data show CDR1 as MNHEY and CDR2 as SVGEGT. The CDR3 extends over 15 amino acids. Trimming took 2 bases from V and 4 from J; bases not matched to a gene: 7. CDR3 sequence (DNA): TGTGCCAGCAGTTACAAAGGGACAGACACCTATGGCTACACCTTC. It specifies CASSYKGTDTYGYTF.

The chain joins TRBV11-2 to TRBJ2-6; 7 bases match TRBD1. V shed 2 bases, J shed 0 bases, and the junction held 4 bases outside the gene matches. This CDR3 comprises 17 residues. CDR1 and CDR2 (germline): SGHAT, FQNNGV. This CDR3 is CASSLTGDLSGANVLTF. DNA of the CDR3: TGTGCCAGCAGCTTAACAGGGGACCTCTCTGGGGCCAACGTCCTGACTTTC.

This clonotype showed up just a few times. V and J are TRBV12-5 and TRBJ1-4; D unclear. With 6 bases removed from V and 5 bases from J, the gap between germline ends came to 7 bases. The CDR3 length is 12 residues. CDR1 and CDR2 (germline): LGHNT, FRNRAP. CDR3 bases: TGTGCTAGTGGCCTCAGGAATGAAAAACTGTTTTTT. It codes for CASGLRNEKLFF.

CDR3 nucleotide sequence: TGCGCCAGCAGCTTGTATGCCGACCCTCCCAGGGAGCAGTTCTTC. This encodes CASSLYADPPREQFF. The V and J genes are TRBV5-1 and TRBJ2-1; D gene unclear. The CDR3 is 15 residues long. Trimming shortened V by 1 base and J by 10 bases, and 18 bases separated the two germline ends. Germline lookup yields CDR1 SGHRS and CDR2 YFSETQ.

The J gene is TRBJ2-4, the V gene TRBV18, with D perhaps matching TRBD1 (6 bases). This CDR3 has 15 amino acids. V lost 5 bases, J lost 4 bases, and 15 bases lay in between. Germline assignment: CDR1 KGHSH and CDR2 LQKENI. In DNA, the CDR3 is TGTGCCAGCTCAGAACCCGGGACACCTAAAAACATTCAGTACTTC. Translation: CASSEPGTPKNIQYF. The complete variable domain, with remaining parts taken from reference TRBV18 and TRBJ2-4, reads NAGVMQNPRHLVRRRGQEARLRCSPMKGHSHVYWYRQLPEEGLKFMVYLQKENIIDESGMPKERFSAEFPKEGPSILRIQQVVRGDSAAYFCASSEPGTPKNIQYFGAGTRLSVL.

This clonotype was counted a single time. The chain couples TRBV12-3 or TRBV12-4 to TRBJ1-2; TRBD1 matches 8 bases. This CDR3 comprises 13 residues. The trim removed 8 bases at V and 3 bases at J, leaving 5 bases unmatched. CDR3 coding DNA: TGTGCCAGCTCAGGGGGCAAGGACTATGGCTACACCTTC. Its protein is CASSGGKDYGYTF.